These T cell receptor beta chains were read from a single sample in a study of patients and donors after allogeneic stem cell transplantation. TCRdb redid the calling of the RT-PCR reads with MiXCR, one entry per CDR3 protein. This sample has around 29,000 distinct CDR3 sequences, with about two fifths found just once. Material: blood, either unsorted or a sorted T cell fraction (not recorded which). These receptors all stem from a human donor who was either an allogeneic HSCT recipient or a stem cell or donor lymphocyte infusion donor (not recorded which). It is not recorded whose cells these are; they may come from a transplant donor. The CDR3 runs from the conserved cysteine through the conserved F or W. The D gene is left open where the match is weak. The size field is filled for only some rows; it gives once, few, many or a size class.

D: -; size: -; J: TRBJ1-1; V: TRBV12-3/TRBV12-4; CDR3: CASRWGMNTEAFF; DNA: TGTGCCAGCCGTTGGGGTATGAACACTGAAGCTTTCTTT
D: -; size: few; J: TRBJ2-5; V: TRBV12-3/TRBV12-4; CDR3: CASSFGRRGETQYF; DNA: TGTGCCAGCAGTTTCGGCAGGAGAGGGGAGACCCAGTACTTC
D: -; size: -; J: TRBJ1-1; V: TRBV20-1; CDR3: CSARKASDVAEAFF; DNA: TGCAGTGCTAGAAAAGCATCGGATGTCGCTGAAGCTTTCTTT
D: TRBD2; size: few; J: TRBJ2-5; V: TRBV29-1; CDR3: CSVGKWGGGETQYF; DNA: TGCAGCGTTGGAAAATGGGGGGGAGGAGAGACCCAGTACTTC
D: -; size: -; J: TRBJ2-3; V: TRBV7-9; CDR3: CASSPGLGDTQYF; DNA: TGTGCCAGCAGCCCTGGACTGGGAGATACGCAGTATTTT
D: -; size: -; J: TRBJ2-5; V: TRBV15; CDR3: CATSRDGESNQETQYF; DNA: TGTGCCACCAGCAGAGATGGGGAATCTAACCAAGAGACCCAGTACTTC
D: -; size: few; J: TRBJ1-6; V: TRBV7-6; CDR3: CASSQQGSQYNSPLHF; DNA: TGTGCCAGCAGCCAACAAGGGTCACAATATAATTCACCCCTCCACTTT
D: -; size: -; J: TRBJ2-5; V: TRBV6-2/TRBV6-3; CDR3: CASSYPDESGEETQYF; DNA: TGTGCCAGCAGTTACCCGGACGAGTCGGGAGAAGAGACCCAGTACTTC
D: -; size: few; J: TRBJ2-7; V: TRBV29-1; CDR3: CSVGLAPSYEQYF; DNA: TGCAGCGTTGGGCTAGCGCCTTCCTACGAGCAGTACTTC
D: -; size: -; J: TRBJ1-1; V: TRBV20-1; CDR3: CSARSPGVVGGTEAFF; DNA: TGCAGTGCTAGATCGCCGGGCGTGGTGGGGGGCACTGAAGCTTTCTTT
D: TRBD1; size: -; J: TRBJ1-3; V: TRBV10-3; CDR3: CAARTGSGNTIYF; DNA: TGTGCCGCCAGGACAGGGTCTGGAAACACCATATATTTT
D: -; size: -; J: TRBJ1-1; V: TRBV5-1; CDR3: CASSLSARPLNTEAFF; DNA: TGCGCCAGCAGCTTGTCGGCCCGACCCTTGAACACTGAAGCTTTCTTT
D: -; size: -; J: TRBJ2-5; V: TRBV5-5; CDR3: CASSHLGGTAYQETQYF; DNA: TGTGCCAGCAGCCACTTAGGGGGTACAGCGTACCAAGAGACCCAGTACTTC
D: -; size: few; J: TRBJ2-3; V: TRBV6-5; CDR3: CASRRGTAASTDTQYF; DNA: TGTGCCAGCAGACGCGGGACAGCAGCTAGCACAGATACGCAGTATTTT
D: -; size: few; J: TRBJ1-1; V: TRBV11-2; CDR3: CASSKGGRTEAFF; DNA: TGTGCCAGCAGCAAGGGGGGCCGGACTGAAGCTTTCTTT
D: TRBD1; size: few; J: TRBJ2-3; V: TRBV18; CDR3: CASSPWTGGTDTQYF; DNA: TGTGCCAGCTCACCCTGGACAGGGGGCACAGATACGCAGTATTTT
D: -; size: few; J: TRBJ2-3; V: TRBV5-1; CDR3: CASSVDTADTQYF; DNA: TGCGCCAGCAGCGTGGACACCGCAGATACGCAGTATTTT
D: -; size: -; J: TRBJ1-4; V: TRBV7-9; CDR3: CASRPPGSTNEKLFF; DNA: TGTGCCAGCAGGCCTCCTGGTTCGACTAATGAAAAACTGTTTTTT
D: -; size: few; J: TRBJ2-1; V: TRBV12-3/TRBV12-4; CDR3: CASSFYRVSYNEQFF; DNA: TGTGCCAGCAGTTTCTACAGGGTATCCTACAATGAGCAGTTCTTC
D: TRBD1; size: -; J: TRBJ2-5; V: TRBV10-3; CDR3: CAISPDRVETQYF; DNA: TGTGCCATCAGTCCAGACAGGGTAGAGACCCAGTACTTC
D: TRBD1; size: few; J: TRBJ1-6; V: TRBV3-1; CDR3: CASSRGQYNSPLHF; DNA: TGTGCCAGCAGCCGGGGACAGTATAATTCACCCCTCCACTTT
D: -; size: few; J: TRBJ2-1; V: TRBV20-1; CDR3: CSAREARRDRLQFF; DNA: TGCAGTGCTAGAGAGGCTAGGCGGGACCGATTGCAGTTCTTC
D: -; size: few; J: TRBJ1-5; V: TRBV20-1; CDR3: CSALTGGNQPQHF; DNA: TGCAGTGCTTTAACGGGAGGCAATCAGCCCCAGCATTTT
D: -; size: few; J: TRBJ1-5; V: TRBV5-6; CDR3: CASSSSRGRNQPQHF; DNA: TGTGCCAGCAGCTCCTCCCGAGGACGCAATCAGCCCCAGCATTTT